Ten or more counts support the clone carrying this T cell receptor beta chain. Its target is not known. The ends lost 7 bases at V and 1 base at J; junction bases unmatched: 6. The CDR3 is 14 residues long. This sample stems from a study of early T cells in non-severe SARS-CoV-2 infection. Study background: Unsorted whole blood bulk RNA was sequenced, with unpaired chains. General study results and limits: Matches to VDJdb favored anti-spike CD8 responses and missed private and CD4 specificities.

In the library, individual cDNA molecules carried attached unique molecular identifiers. TCRdb re-derived calls from the 5' RACE reads in MiXCR, one entry per CDR3 protein. The sample has over 80,000 distinct CDR3 sequences; about 12% are singletons. The clonotype originates from an adult who was a healthcare worker with PCR-confirmed SARS-CoV-2 infection or an uninfected control (not recorded which). The genes are TRBV12-3 or TRBV12-4 and TRBJ1-1; 7 nucleotides align to TRBD1. Sequencing was performed on whole blood, taken at baseline. The chain's CDR3 is CASIPGQPNTEAFF. Here the CDR3 DNA reads TGTGCCAGCATCCCGGGACAGCCGAACACTGAAGCTTTCTTT.